The sequence of this TCR beta chain was determined in a study of blood T cells in healthy people across ages. CDR3 length: 13 residues. Per germline, CDR1 SGHRS and CDR2 YFSETQ. V lost 0 bases and J 2 bases, leaving 6 bases between the germline ends. Primed by a sample-barcoded 5' primer and a J-beta primer mix, a second PCR proceeded for about 7 to 11 cycles. TCRdb re-called the 5' RACE reads through MiXCR, storing one row per CDR3 protein. This sample has about 800,000 distinct CDR3 sequences; around 25% occur once, and the top ten carry under 4.5%. These data are also associated with another study on T cells of mothers and their children.

The sequenced sample was blood. The chain has TRBV5-1 and TRBJ2-7; no reliable D call. The receptor comes from a boy aged 5-17 years in good health. In DNA, the CDR3 is TGCGCCAGCAGCTTGGAAGTAGCCTACGAGCAGTACTTC. Its protein product is CASSLEVAYEQYF.